One sample yielded the 17 T cell receptor beta chains listed below, sequenced in a study of T-cell reconstitution after alpha-beta-depleted transplantation in children. Unique molecular identifiers were incorporated when the TCRbeta library was constructed. TCRdb reanalysed the PCR reads using MiXCR and keeps one entry per CDR3 protein. Found here are 490,000 or so distinct CDR3 sequences, 8% to 11% of them singletons; the top ten hold around 2%. The source was PBMCs, collected before TCRalphabeta/CD19-depleted stem cell transplant. These receptors were taken from a child aged 2-9 years with inherited bone marrow failure, due to receive a stem cell transplant.

Many counts were recorded for this clonotype. This chain uses TRBV5-1 with TRBJ1-1; a possible D gene is TRBD1 (6 bases). The length of the CDR3 is 14 residues. V lost 1 base and J 7 bases, leaving 14 bases between the germline ends. Germline V gene sequence: CDR1 SGHRS, CDR2 YFSETQ. CDR3 residues: CASSLRGEANEAFF. The CDR3 DNA reads TGCGCCAGCAGCTTGAGGGGGGAGGCTAATGAAGCTTTCTTT. The whole variable domain, remainder taken from reference TRBV5-1 and TRBJ1-1, is KAGVTQTPRYLIKTRGQQVTLSCSPISGHRSVSWYQQTPGQGLQFLFEYFSETQRNKGNFPGRFSGRQFSNSRSEMNVSTLELGDSALYLCASSLRGEANEAFFGQGTRLTVV.

This clonotype was picked up many times. The genes are TRBV27 and TRBJ2-1; either TRBD1 or TRBD2 may supply D (5 bases each). The V gene lost 7 bases and the J gene lost 4 bases, with 17 bases spanning the gap. This CDR3 has 15 residues. Looked up from germline, CDR1 is MNHEY and CDR2 is SMNVEV (reference sequence). The CDR3 DNA reads TGTGCCAGCAATCCCGGGACGGGGCAATACAATGAGCAGTTCTTC. It translates to CASNPGTGQYNEQFF.

The rearrangement uses TRBV5-4 and TRBJ2-3; weak D call: TRBD1 (5 bases). Germline lookup yields CDR1 SGHNT and CDR2 YYREEE (reference sequence). V was clipped by 1 base and J by 5 bases, with 14 bases between them. This CDR3 has 15 amino acids. CDR3 residues: CASSLIEGVVDTQYF. Here the CDR3 DNA reads TGTGCCAGCAGCTTGATTGAAGGGGTGGTAGATACGCAGTATTTT.

The CDR3 region has the DNA TGTGCCAGCAGTGCACAGGGAATCGTCGGTGAGCAGTTCTTC. Protein product: CASSAQGIVGEQFF. The genes are TRBV28 and TRBJ2-1; tentatively, D is TRBD1 (6 bases). The CDR3 spans 14 residues. Trimming shortened V by 5 bases and J by 9 bases, and 17 bases separated the two germline ends. Germline V gene sequence: CDR1 MDHEN, CDR2 SYDVKM.

This clonotype was detected many times. The V call is TRBV28, the J call TRBJ2-1; the D gene is possibly TRBD2 (6 bases). The CDR3 is 13 amino acids. The germline CDR1 and CDR2 sequences are MDHEN and SYDVKM. Trimming stripped 3 bases from V and 8 bases from J, with 11 bases between. The CDR3 protein is CASSFGTGDEQFF. CDR3 DNA: TGTGCCAGCAGTTTCGGGACGGGGGATGAGCAGTTCTTC.

This clonotype has just a few counts. The chain couples TRBV27 to TRBJ2-7; D is undetermined. The V end lost 3 bases, the J end lost 3 bases, and 21 bases lay between the germline ends. This CDR3 has 17 amino acids. The V gene's germline CDR1 is MNHEY and CDR2 SMNVEV (reference sequence). The DNA of the CDR3 is TGTGCCAGCAGTTTCTGTCAACCTTACGAGGATTTCTACGAGCAGTACTTC. As protein: CASSFCQPYEDFYEQYF.

This clonotype was picked up many times. The V and J genes are TRBV20-1 and TRBJ2-1; 10 bases line up with TRBD2. Germline values: CDR1 DFQATT, CDR2 SNEGSKA (reference sequence). CDR3 size: 15 residues. V lost 6 bases to trimming and J lost 4 bases; unmatched junction nucleotides: 9. The CDR3 region is CSAKTSAGGYNEQFF. CDR3 nucleotides: TGCAGTGCCAAGACCTCAGCGGGAGGGTACAATGAGCAGTTCTTC.

In regard to this clonotype: It is unclear where the CDR3 begins or ends on the DNA, so no DNA is shown, and the CDR3 is as TCRdb lists it. The chain recombines TRBV7-5 with TRBJ1-5; the D call in the table, TRBD1, was not verified against the DNA. TRBV7-5 is listed as a pseudogene. The CDR3 is 17 amino acids in total, end residues counted. CDR3 amino acids: CSSVPPVNRQGDQPQHF.

V usage is TRBV20-1 and J usage is TRBJ2-1, with D tentatively TRBD2 (7 bases). CDR1 is DFQATT and CDR2 is SNEGSKA in the germline V gene (reference sequence). The V and J ends lost 1 base and 1 base respectively, with 11 bases between them. The CDR3 is 15 residues long. As DNA, the CDR3 is TGCAGTGCTAGAGCGGCGGGGGCGTCCTACAATGAGCAGTTCTTC. Its translation is CSARAAGASYNEQFF.

Only a few counts were recorded for this clonotype. The rearrangement joins TRBV29-1 to TRBJ2-2; 9 bases line up with TRBD1. The germline gives CDR1 SQVTM, CDR2 ANQGSEA. The CDR3 loop spans 14 amino acids. Trimming removed 4 bases from V and 6 bases from J; junction bases left unmatched: 6. The CDR3 protein is CSVVQDRGSGELFF. The CDR3 DNA is TGCAGCGTTGTGCAGGACAGGGGATCCGGGGAGCTGTTTTTT.

This clonotype appeared many times. The rearrangement links TRBV6-5 to TRBJ2-7; D uncertain. The CDR3 length is 14 residues. CDR1 is MNHEY, CDR2 SVGAGI, per germline. V was cut by 2 bases and J by 5 bases, with 13 bases left in between. CDR3 nucleotides: TGTGCCAGCAGTTACGGTCAGCTTCTCGACGAGCAGTACTTC. The encoded protein is CASSYGQLLDEQYF.

This clonotype was recorded many times. This chain connects TRBV3-1 to TRBJ2-1; 13 nucleotides line up with TRBD2. The junction had 8 bases not matched to a gene; V was cut back by 1 base and J by 2 bases. The CDR3 contains 19 residues. Germline V lookup: CDR1 LGHDT, CDR2 YNNKEL (reference sequence). The CDR3 sequence: CASSQGVLTSGRAYNEQFF. For the CDR3, the DNA is TGTGCCAGCAGCCAAGGTGTCTTAACTAGCGGGAGGGCCTACAATGAGCAGTTCTTC.

There are many counts of this clonotype. The chain carries TRBV13 and TRBJ2-7; 7 bases align to TRBD1. The germline CDR1 and CDR2 sequences are PRHDT and FYEKMQ (reference sequence). The trim removed 3 bases at V and 4 bases at J, leaving 6 bases unmatched. The CDR3 has 14 amino acids. The CDR3 bases are TGTGCCAGCAGCTTGACAGGGAAGGGGTACGAGCAGTACTTC. Residues: CASSLTGKGYEQYF.

Only a few counts were recorded for this clonotype. The chain links TRBV27 to TRBJ2-7; unclear D gene. Germline V gene sequence: CDR1 MNHEY, CDR2 SMNVEV (reference sequence). CDR3 length: 12 residues. Trimming shortened V by 7 bases and J by 5 bases, and 12 bases separated the two germline ends. CDR3 protein: CASKNPYHEQYF. The CDR3 DNA reads TGTGCCAGCAAGAATCCTTACCACGAGCAGTACTTC.

This clonotype was seen many times. The V gene is TRBV5-1, the J gene TRBJ2-1; D possibly corresponds to TRBD2 (5 bases). V lost 0 bases and J lost 5, with 12 bases in between. The CDR3 loop spans 15 amino acids. CDR1 SGHRS and CDR2 YFSETQ come from the germline V gene. CDR3 residues: CASSLGRLRDNEQFF. The CDR3 coding sequence is TGCGCCAGCAGCTTGGGCCGACTACGCGACAATGAGCAGTTCTTC.

This clonotype was seen many times. The CDR3 DNA reads as TGTGCCAGCAGTCTAACTCCATGGGGACTGAACAATGAGCAGTTCTTC. It specifies CASSLTPWGLNNEQFF. This rearrangement joins TRBV12-3 or TRBV12-4 to TRBJ2-1, with a tentative D call TRBD2 (6 bases). Trimming took off 5 bases at V and 5 bases at J, with 19 bases between the two ends. The CDR3 totals 16 residues.

This clonotype was counted at least ten times. This chain joins TRBV20-1 and TRBJ2-1, with 14 bases identical to TRBD2. The CDR3 has 17 amino acids. Germline CDR1 reads DFQATT; CDR2 reads SNEGSKA (reference sequence). After removal of 6 bases from V and 1 base from J, the junction contained 8 bases not matched to a gene. Written as DNA, the CDR3 is TGCAGTGCCCCCGGGACTAGCGGGAGACCATCCTACAATGAGCAGTTCTTC. It is translated as CSAPGTSGRPSYNEQFF.